This T cell receptor (beta chain) was recorded in a study of blood T cell repertoires in COVID-19 (dated by TCRdb to about 2020). For the study in its entirety: Samples from collaborators originated in the United States, Italy and Spain and spanned both the acute and convalescent phases of COVID-19. The material from the prospective study consisted of cDNA or gDNA derived from T cells, B-cell-depleted T cells, or PBMCs. The repertoires were made available in a free public database intended to serve as a resource for research on the immune response to SARS-CoV-2. Deeply sampled blood TCRbeta repertoires from subjects exposed to, actively infected with, or recovered from COVID-19 were included in the dataset. Where HLA class I and class II types were available, the types were taken from metadata supplied by the sample provider, not from assay-based typing. Nearly every sample came with metadata listing a de-identified subject ID, COVID-19 status, age in years and sex. The samples were drawn from the first 160 participants of the ongoing ImmuneRACE study and from under 1,500 subjects provided by 6 global collaborators. What the authors observed across the whole study: The quantity of clinical and demographic metadata differed by source and by participant and was supplied without curation.

V is cut back by 4 bases and J by 6 bases, with 10 bases in the junction unmatched. From the germline V gene, CDR1 is SGHRS and CDR2 is YFSETQ. Spanning cysteine to phenylalanine, the CDR3 consists of 16 amino acids. Only CDR3 DNA remains: 48 bases, in frame from the first base. The immunoSEQ Assay, a bias-controlled multiplex PCR, was used to amplify TCRbeta CDR3 regions from genomic DNA. The authors processed their data as follows. Nucleated cell counts per sample were estimated from amplification of reference gene primers within the assay. To quantify the absolute abundance of each unique TCRbeta CDR3 rearrangement, sequence reads were collapsed and filtered. For each sample, productive Simpson clonality was calculated by taking the square root of Simpson's diversity index across productive rearrangements. The source is immuneACCESS, and TCRdb retained only in-frame sequences with V and J called. Part of the clones is not carried over; for the studies checked, unresolved V genes explain less than half of this, and the remainder is unexplained. V and J calls and clone size follow that table, whereas D and trimming were derived from the DNA. In this sample the table shows approximately 210,000 clones, roughly 76% of which occur a single time. About 5% of the sample lies in the top ten.

About this clone itself: The antigen it recognizes is unknown. Base qualities were left out, and no much larger clone turns up one base away.

The collaborating institutions used their own protocols to collect whole blood in K2EDTA tubes. Collaborator samples were shipped for TCRbeta analysis as frozen whole blood, isolated PBMCs, or DNA extracted from either sample type. This receptor was obtained from a human donor in a cohort sampled during active COVID-19. Sequenced material: peripheral blood. The V and J segments used are TRBV5-1 and TRBJ2-7; 13 of the junction bases match TRBD2. The nucleotide sequence reads as follows: TGCGCCAGCAGCCCTTTACTAGCGGGAGGGCTTGCCGAGCAGTACTTC. Translated, it gives CASSPLLAGGLAEQYF.